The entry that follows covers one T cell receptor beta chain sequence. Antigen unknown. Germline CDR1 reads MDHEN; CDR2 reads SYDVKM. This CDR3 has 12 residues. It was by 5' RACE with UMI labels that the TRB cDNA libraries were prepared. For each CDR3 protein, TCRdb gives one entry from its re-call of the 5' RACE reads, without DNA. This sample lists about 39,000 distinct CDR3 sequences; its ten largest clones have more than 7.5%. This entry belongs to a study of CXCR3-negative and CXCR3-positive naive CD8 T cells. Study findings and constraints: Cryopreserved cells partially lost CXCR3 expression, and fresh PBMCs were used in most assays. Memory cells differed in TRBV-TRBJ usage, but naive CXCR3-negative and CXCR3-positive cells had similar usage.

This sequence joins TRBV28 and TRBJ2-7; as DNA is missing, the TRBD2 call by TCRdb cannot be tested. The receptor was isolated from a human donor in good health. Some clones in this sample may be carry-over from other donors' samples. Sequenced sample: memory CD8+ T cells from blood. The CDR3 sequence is CASSPDFHEQYF.